A single sample is the source of the 12 T cell receptor beta chains below, sequenced in a study of T-cell memory formation after mild COVID-19. MiXCR, applied by TCRdb to the 5' RACE reads, yields one record per CDR3 protein. The table records under 40,000 distinct CDR3 sequences, over 5% of them present only once. The sample was PBMCs or a T cell subset sorted from them (not recorded which). These receptor sequences come from an adult who had mild COVID-19 (a few samples of this study predate the infection). Cell type and time point are not known.

This clonotype was found a few times. The rearrangement links TRBV12-3 or TRBV12-4 to TRBJ2-7, with D possibly TRBD1 on 5 matching bases. This CDR3 spans 13 amino acids. Trimming took off 6 bases at V and 1 base at J, with 10 bases between the two ends. The CDR3 spells CASSPGISYEQYF. CDR3 nucleotides: TGTGCCAGCAGCCCAGGGATTTCCTACGAGCAGTACTTC.

This clonotype has a handful of counts. The gene calls are TRBV6-2 or TRBV6-3 and TRBJ2-7; a weak D match, TRBD2 (6 bases). V was clipped by 0 bases and J by 3 bases, with 18 bases between them. CDR1 and CDR2 from the germline V gene are MNHEY and SVGEGT. The CDR3 spans 17 residues. This CDR3 reads CASSYSMAGTVVYEQYF. As DNA, the CDR3 is TGTGCCAGCAGTTACTCGATGGCAGGGACTGTTGTCTACGAGCAGTACTTC.

This clonotype is categorized as medium-sized. The J gene is TRBJ1-2, the V gene TRBV7-9; no clear D gene. With 5 bases removed from V and 7 bases from J, the gap between germline ends came to 14 bases. The CDR3 consists of 13 residues. The V gene's germline CDR1 is SEHNR and CDR2 FQNEAQ (reference sequence). Written as DNA, the CDR3 is TGTGCCAGCAGCCGCCCCGGATCGGCTGGCTACACCTTC. Residues: CASSRPGSAGYTF.

This clonotype was seen a handful of times. The CDR3 protein is CASSRTGPRRGYGYTF. The CDR3 DNA follows: TGTGCCAGCTCCCGGACAGGCCCCCGGCGGGGCTATGGCTACACCTTC. The genes are TRBV7-9 and TRBJ1-2; 7 nucleotides agree with TRBD1. Germline V CDR1 and CDR2: SEHNR, FQNEAQ (reference sequence). Trimming at V came to 8 bases and at J to 4 bases, leaving 16 bases not matched to a gene. This CDR3 has 16 amino acids.

This chain joins TRBV9 and TRBJ2-1; 10 bases map to TRBD2. The germline V gene encodes CDR1 SGDLS and CDR2 YYNGEE. V shed 0 bases, J shed 8 bases, and the junction held 5 bases outside the gene matches. This CDR3 region has 15 residues. The CDR3 is CASSVAASGGHEQFF. CDR3 DNA: TGTGCCAGCAGCGTAGCGGCTAGCGGGGGACATGAGCAGTTCTTC.

This clonotype came up many times. The V gene is TRBV4-3, the J gene TRBJ2-1, with 9 bases aligning to TRBD2. Germline V gene data show CDR1 as LGHNA and CDR2 as YSLEER. Trimming removed 1 base from V and 4 bases from J; junction bases left unmatched: 2. The length of the CDR3 is 15 residues. The CDR3 region has the DNA TGCGCCAGCAGCCAAGGGCTAGCGGGGTACAATGAGCAGTTCTTC. It codes for CASSQGLAGYNEQFF.

This clonotype was observed at least ten times. The chain uses TRBV5-6 and TRBJ1-2; D unclear. This CDR3 region has 14 residues. Germline-derived CDR1 and CDR2 are SGHDT and YYEEEE. Deletions cut 1 base from V and 4 bases from J, with 11 bases between. CDR3 sequence (DNA): TGTGCCAGCAGCTTGAGCCGGACGGTCTATGGCTACACCTTC. It specifies CASSLSRTVYGYTF.

There are many counts of this clonotype. The genes are TRBV7-9 and TRBJ2-3; a possible D gene is TRBD2 (5 bases). V lost 4 bases and J 2 bases, leaving 13 bases between the germline ends. There are 15 residues in the CDR3. From germline, CDR1 is SEHNR and CDR2 FQNEAQ (reference sequence). CDR3 bases: TGTGCCAGCAGCTCGAGAGGCGGGCCCACAGATACGCAGTATTTT. It codes for CASSSRGGPTDTQYF. The full variable domain, completed using reference TRBV7-9 and TRBJ2-3, is DTGVSQNPRHKITKRGQNVTFRCDPISEHNRLYWYRQTLGQGPEFLTYFQNEAQLEKSRLLSDRFSAERPKGSFSTLEIQRTEQGDSAMYLCASSSRGGPTDTQYFGPGTRLTVL.

The chain has TRBV12-3 or TRBV12-4 and TRBJ1-1; D unclear. CDR3 length: 13 amino acids. V lost 0 bases and J 5 bases, leaving 7 bases between the germline ends. The DNA for the CDR3 is TGTGCCAGCAGTTTAGCCTCGGGGACTGAAGCTTTCTTT. Its protein product is CASSLASGTEAFF.

This chain connects TRBV5-1 to TRBJ1-1; TRBD1 agrees at 7 bases. The CDR3 is 17 residues long. V shed 2 bases and J 2 bases; nucleotides not matched to a gene: 12. From germline, CDR1 is SGHRS and CDR2 YFSETQ. CDR3 sequence (DNA): TGCGCCAGCAGCTTAAGGCAGGGAGGAGGGGGCAACACTGAAGCTTTCTTT. Translated, it gives CASSLRQGGGGNTEAFF. The full variable domain, in which reference TRBV5-1 and TRBJ1-1 provide the parts outside the CDR3, is KAGVTQTPRYLIKTRGQQVTLSCSPISGHRSVSWYQQTPGQGLQFLFEYFSETQRNKGNFPGRFSGRQFSNSRSEMNVSTLELGDSALYLCASSLRQGGGGNTEAFFGQGTRLTVV.

The CDR3 DNA reads TGTGCCAGCAGCTTAGTCGGACTACCCTTAGATACGCAGTATTTT. It is translated as CASSLVGLPLDTQYF. The rearrangement links TRBV7-2 to TRBJ2-3, with D perhaps TRBD2 (6 bases). Germline-derived CDR1 and CDR2 are SGHTA and FQGNSA. The CDR3 is 15 residues long. Trimming cost V 1 base and J 5 bases, with 13 bases left between them.

This clonotype was found many times. The V gene is TRBV11-2, the J gene TRBJ2-1; 12 nucleotides agree with TRBD2. The CDR3 covers 15 residues. V lost 4 bases and J lost 8; bases outside the gene matches: 6. Germline V lookup: CDR1 SGHAT, CDR2 FQNNGV. Here the CDR3 DNA reads TGTGCCAGCAGCTACGGACTAGCGGGAACCCATGAGCAGTTCTTC. It specifies CASSYGLAGTHEQFF.